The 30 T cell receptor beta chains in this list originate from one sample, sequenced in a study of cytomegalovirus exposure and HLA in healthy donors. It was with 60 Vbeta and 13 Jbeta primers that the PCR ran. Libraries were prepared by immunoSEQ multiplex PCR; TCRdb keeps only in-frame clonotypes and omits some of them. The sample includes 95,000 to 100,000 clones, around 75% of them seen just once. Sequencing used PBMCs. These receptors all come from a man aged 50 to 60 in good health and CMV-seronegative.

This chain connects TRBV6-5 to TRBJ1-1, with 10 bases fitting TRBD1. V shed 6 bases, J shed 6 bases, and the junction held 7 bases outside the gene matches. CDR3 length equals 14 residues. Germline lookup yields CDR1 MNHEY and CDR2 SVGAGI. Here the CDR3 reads CASSLDRGLSEAFF. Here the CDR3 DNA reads TGTGCCAGCAGCCTAGACAGGGGGCTATCTGAAGCTTTCTTT.

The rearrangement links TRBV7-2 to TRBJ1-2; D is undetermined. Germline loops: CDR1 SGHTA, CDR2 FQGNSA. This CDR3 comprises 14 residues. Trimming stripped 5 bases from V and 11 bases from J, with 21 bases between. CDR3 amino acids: CASSRPQTSPGYTF. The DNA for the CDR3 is TGTGCCAGCAGCCGCCCACAGACCTCTCCGGGATACACCTTC.

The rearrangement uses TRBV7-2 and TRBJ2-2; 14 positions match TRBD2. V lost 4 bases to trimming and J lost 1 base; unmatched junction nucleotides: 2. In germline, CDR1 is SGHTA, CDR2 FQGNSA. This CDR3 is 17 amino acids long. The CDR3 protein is CASSWGLAGENTGELFF. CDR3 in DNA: TGTGCCAGCAGCTGGGGACTAGCGGGGGAGAACACCGGGGAGCTGTTTTTT.

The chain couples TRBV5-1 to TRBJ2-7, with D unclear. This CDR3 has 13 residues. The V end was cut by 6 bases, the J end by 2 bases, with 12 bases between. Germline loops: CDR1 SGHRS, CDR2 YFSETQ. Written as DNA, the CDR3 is TGCGCCAGCAATATGTCCACGGCCTACGAGCAGTACTTC. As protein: CASNMSTAYEQYF.

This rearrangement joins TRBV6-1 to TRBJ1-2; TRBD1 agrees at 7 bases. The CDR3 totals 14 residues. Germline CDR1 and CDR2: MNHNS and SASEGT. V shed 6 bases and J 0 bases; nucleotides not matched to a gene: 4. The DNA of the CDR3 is TGTGCCAGCAGGTGGAGGGGGCCTAACTATGGCTACACCTTC. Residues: CASRWRGPNYGYTF.

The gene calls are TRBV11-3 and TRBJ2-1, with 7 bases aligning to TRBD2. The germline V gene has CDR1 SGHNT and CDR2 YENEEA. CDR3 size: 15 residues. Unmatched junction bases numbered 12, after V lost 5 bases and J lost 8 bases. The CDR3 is CASSLGVAGPDEQFF. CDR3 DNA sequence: TGTGCCAGCAGCCTCGGGGTAGCGGGCCCCGATGAGCAGTTCTTC.

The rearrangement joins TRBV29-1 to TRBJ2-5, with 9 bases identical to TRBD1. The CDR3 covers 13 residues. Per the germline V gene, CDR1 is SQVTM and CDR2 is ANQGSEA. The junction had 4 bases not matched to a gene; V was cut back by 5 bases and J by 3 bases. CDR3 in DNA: TGCAGCGTTAGGGACAGGGCCGAAGAGACCCAGTACTTC. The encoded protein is CSVRDRAEETQYF.

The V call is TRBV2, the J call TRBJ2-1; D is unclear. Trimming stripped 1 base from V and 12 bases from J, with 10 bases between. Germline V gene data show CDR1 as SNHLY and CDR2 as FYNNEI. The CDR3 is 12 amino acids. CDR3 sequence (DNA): TGTGCCAGCAGTGAAGATCTGGCTGGGCAGTTCTTC. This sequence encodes CASSEDLAGQFF. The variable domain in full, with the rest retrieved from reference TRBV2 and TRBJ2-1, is EPEVTQTPSHQVTQMGQEVILRCVPISNHLYFYWYRQILGQKVEFLVSFYNNEISEKSEIFDDQFSVERPDGSNFTLKIRSTKLEDSAMYFCASSEDLAGQFFGPGTRLTVL.

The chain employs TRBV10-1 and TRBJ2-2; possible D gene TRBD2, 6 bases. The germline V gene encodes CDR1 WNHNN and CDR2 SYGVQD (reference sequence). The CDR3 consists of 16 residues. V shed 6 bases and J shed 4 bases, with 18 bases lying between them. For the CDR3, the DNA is TGCGCCAGCAGCGACCCCCGCGGGGTGTCCACCGGGGAGCTGTTTTTT. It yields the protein CASSDPRGVSTGELFF.

The CDR3 nucleotides read TGTGCCAGCAGTCCCGGGACAGGGCACGAGCAGTACTTC. Its translation is CASSPGTGHEQYF. The rearrangement joins TRBV6-6 to TRBJ2-7; 9 bases line up with TRBD1. This CDR3 spans 13 amino acids. CDR1 and CDR2 (germline): MNHNY, SVGAGI (reference sequence). V shed 5 bases and J 5 bases; nucleotides not matched to a gene: 4.

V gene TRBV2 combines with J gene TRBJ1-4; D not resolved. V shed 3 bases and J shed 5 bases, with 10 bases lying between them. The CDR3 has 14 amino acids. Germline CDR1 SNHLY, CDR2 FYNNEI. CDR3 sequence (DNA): TGTGCCAGCAGTGACCACAGAGCAAATGAAAAACTGTTTTTT. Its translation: CASSDHRANEKLFF.

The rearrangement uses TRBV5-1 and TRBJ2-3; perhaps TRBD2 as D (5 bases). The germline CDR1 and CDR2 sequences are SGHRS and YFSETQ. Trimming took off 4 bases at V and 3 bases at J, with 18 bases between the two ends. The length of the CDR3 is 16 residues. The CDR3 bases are TGCGCCAGCAGCCCGGACGCCGGAGGTGCGACAGATACGCAGTATTTT. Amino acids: CASSPDAGGATDTQYF. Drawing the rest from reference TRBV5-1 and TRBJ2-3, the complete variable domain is KAGVTQTPRYLIKTRGQQVTLSCSPISGHRSVSWYQQTPGQGLQFLFEYFSETQRNKGNFPGRFSGRQFSNSRSEMNVSTLELGDSALYLCASSPDAGGATDTQYFGPGTRLTVL.

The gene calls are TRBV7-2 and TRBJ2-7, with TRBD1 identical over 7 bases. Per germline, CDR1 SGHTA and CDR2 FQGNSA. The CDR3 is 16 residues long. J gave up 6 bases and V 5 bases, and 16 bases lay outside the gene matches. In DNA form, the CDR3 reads TGTGCCAGCAGCAGAGACACAGGGGTCCCTATGGGCGAGCAGTACTTC. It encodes CASSRDTGVPMGEQYF. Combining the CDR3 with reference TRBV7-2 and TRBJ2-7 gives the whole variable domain GAGVSQSPSNKVTEKGKDVELRCDPISGHTALYWYRQSLGQGLEFLIYFQGNSAPDKSGLPSDRFSAERTGGSVSTLTIQRTQQEDSAVYLCASSRDTGVPMGEQYFGPGTRLTVT.

DNA of the CDR3: TGTGCCAGCAGTTTATCACGGCAGGCCGAATCACCCCTCCACTTT. This codes for CASSLSRQAESPLHF. V is TRBV27 and J is TRBJ1-6; D not resolved. The CDR3 runs to 15 residues. Trimming stripped 0 bases from V and 10 bases from J, with 13 bases between. The V gene's germline CDR1 is MNHEY and CDR2 SMNVEV (reference sequence).

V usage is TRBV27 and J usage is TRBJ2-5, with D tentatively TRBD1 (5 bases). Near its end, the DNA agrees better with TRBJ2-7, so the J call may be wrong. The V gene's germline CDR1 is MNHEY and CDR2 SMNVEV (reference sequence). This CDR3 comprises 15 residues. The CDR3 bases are TGTGCCAGCAGTTTAGGGGCGGAACAGCCCTACGAGCAGTACTTC. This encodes CASSLGAEQPYEQYF.

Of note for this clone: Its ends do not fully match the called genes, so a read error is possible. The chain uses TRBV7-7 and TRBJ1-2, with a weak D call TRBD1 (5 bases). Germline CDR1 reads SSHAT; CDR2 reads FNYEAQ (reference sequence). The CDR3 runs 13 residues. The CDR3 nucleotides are TGTGCTAGCAGCTTAAAGGGGCCCTATGGCTACACCTTC. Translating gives CASSLKGPYGYTF.

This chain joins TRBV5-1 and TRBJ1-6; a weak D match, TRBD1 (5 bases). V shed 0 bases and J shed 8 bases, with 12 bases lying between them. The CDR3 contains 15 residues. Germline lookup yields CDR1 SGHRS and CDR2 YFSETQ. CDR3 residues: CASSLVHRNDSPLHF. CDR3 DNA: TGCGCCAGCAGCTTGGTTCACAGGAACGATTCACCCCTCCACTTT.

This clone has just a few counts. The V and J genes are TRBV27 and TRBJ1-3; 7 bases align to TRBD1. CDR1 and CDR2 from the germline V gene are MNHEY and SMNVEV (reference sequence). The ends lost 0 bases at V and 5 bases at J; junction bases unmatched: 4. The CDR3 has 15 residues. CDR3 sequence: CASSLSGTARNTIYF. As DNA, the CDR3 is TGTGCCAGCAGTTTATCGGGGACAGCCAGAAACACCATATATTTT.

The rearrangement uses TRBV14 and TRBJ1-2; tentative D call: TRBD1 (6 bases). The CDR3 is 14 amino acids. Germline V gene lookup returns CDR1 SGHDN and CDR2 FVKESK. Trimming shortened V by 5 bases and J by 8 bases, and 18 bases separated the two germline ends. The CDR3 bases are TGTGCCAGCAGCAAGGGGCGGACAGCCGGGGGCTACACCTTC. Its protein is CASSKGRTAGGYTF. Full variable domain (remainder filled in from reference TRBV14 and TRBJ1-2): EAGVTQFPSHSVIEKGQTVTLRCDPISGHDNLYWYRRVMGKEIKFLLHFVKESKQDESGMPNNRFLAERTGGTYSTLKVQPAELEDSGVYFCASSKGRTAGGYTFGSGTRLTVV.

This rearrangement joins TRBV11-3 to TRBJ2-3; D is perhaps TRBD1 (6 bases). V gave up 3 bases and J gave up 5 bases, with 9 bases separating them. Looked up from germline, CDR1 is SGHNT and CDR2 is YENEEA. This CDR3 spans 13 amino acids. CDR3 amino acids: CASSFRGRDTQYF. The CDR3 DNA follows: TGTGCCAGCAGCTTTAGGGGGAGAGATACGCAGTATTTT.

The CDR3 region has the DNA TGTGCCAGCAGCTTAGGCGGGGCCGCTAACTATGGCTACACCTTC. Protein sequence: CASSLGGAANYGYTF. The V gene is TRBV5-8, the J gene TRBJ1-2, with D possibly TRBD1 on 5 matching bases. V was cut by 2 bases and J by 0 bases, with 11 bases left in between. CDR1 and CDR2 from the germline V gene are SGHTS and YDEGEE. The CDR3 consists of 15 residues.

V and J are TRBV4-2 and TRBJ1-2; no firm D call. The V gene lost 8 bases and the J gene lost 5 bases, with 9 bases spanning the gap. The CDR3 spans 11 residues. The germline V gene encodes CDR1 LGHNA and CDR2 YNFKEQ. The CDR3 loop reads CASGPRYGYTF. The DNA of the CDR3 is TGTGCCAGCGGTCCTAGGTATGGCTACACCTTC.

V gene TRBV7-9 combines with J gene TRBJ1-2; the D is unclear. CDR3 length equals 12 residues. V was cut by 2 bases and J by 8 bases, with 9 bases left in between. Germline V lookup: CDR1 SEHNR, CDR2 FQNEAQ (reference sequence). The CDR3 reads CASSLWRDGYTF. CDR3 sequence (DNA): TGTGCCAGCAGCTTATGGAGAGACGGCTACACCTTC.

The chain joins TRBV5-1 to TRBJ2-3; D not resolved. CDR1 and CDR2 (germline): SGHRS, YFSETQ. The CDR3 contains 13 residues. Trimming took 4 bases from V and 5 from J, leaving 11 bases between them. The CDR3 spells CASSPQPGDTQYF. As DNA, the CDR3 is TGCGCCAGCAGCCCCCAACCAGGAGATACGCAGTATTTT.

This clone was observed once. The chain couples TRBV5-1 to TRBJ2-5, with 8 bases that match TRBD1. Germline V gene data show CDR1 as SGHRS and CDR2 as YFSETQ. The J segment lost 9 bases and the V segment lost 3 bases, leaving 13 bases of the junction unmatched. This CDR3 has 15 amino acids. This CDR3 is CASSSDRGTGAPQYF. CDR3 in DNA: TGCGCCAGCAGCTCTGACAGGGGTACCGGGGCGCCCCAGTACTTC.

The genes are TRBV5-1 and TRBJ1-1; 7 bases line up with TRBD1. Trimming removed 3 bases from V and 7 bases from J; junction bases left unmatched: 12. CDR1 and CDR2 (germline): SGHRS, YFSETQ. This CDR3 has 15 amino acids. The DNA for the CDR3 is TGCGCCAGCAGCTCGGCCCAGGGGGTAAATGGTGAAGCTTTCTTT. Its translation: CASSSAQGVNGEAFF.

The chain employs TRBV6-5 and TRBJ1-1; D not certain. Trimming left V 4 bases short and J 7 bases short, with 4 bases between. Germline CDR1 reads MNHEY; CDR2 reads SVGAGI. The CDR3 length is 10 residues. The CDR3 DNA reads TGTGCCAGCAGTTCCAGTGAAGCTTTCTTT. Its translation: CASSSSEAFF.

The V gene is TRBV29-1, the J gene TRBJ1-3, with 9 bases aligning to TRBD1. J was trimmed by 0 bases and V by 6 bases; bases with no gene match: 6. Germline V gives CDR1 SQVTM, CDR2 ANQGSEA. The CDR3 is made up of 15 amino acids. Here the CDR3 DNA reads TGCAGCGTAGCCCCGGGACAGGGCTCTGGAAACACCATATATTTT. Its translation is CSVAPGQGSGNTIYF.

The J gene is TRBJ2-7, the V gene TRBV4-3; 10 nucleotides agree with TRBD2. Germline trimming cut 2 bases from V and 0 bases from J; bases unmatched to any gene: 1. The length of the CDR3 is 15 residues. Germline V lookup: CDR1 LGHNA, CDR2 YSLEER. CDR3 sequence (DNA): TGCGCCAGCAGCCAACTAGCGGGAGCCTCCTACGAGCAGTACTTC. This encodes CASSQLAGASYEQYF.

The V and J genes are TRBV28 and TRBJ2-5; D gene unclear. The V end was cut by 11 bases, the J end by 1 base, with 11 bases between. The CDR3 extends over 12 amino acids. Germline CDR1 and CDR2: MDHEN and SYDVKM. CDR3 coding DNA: TGTGCCGCCGCCCCGGGCCAAGAGACCCAGTACTTC. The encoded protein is CAAAPGQETQYF.